The sequence of this TCR beta chain was determined in a study of Ad26.COV2.S vaccination and SARS-CoV-2 variants. Study as a whole: The authors gave Ad26.COV2.S intramuscularly, either once or twice 56 days apart.

Trimming stripped 5 bases from V and 1 base from J, with 14 bases between. This CDR3 has 15 residues. Germline V gives CDR1 SGHTA, CDR2 FQGNSA. Study-wide results and caveats: Following vaccination, spike-specific CD8+ and CD4+ T cell responses reportedly exhibited substantial breadth.

Here immunoSEQ multiplex PCR was the method, and the copy in TCRdb shows in-frame clones only, minus some. This sample carries about 460,000 clones, 80% to 90% of them seen once, and the ten largest clones take 1.7%. Treatment defined: roughly 20 received Ad26.COV2.S at low or high dose, single or two shots; 5 received placebo; per-sample allocation not given. Specimens were obtained on day 63 following the first vaccine or placebo injection. Recruitment in Boston yielded a donor of adult age, 18-55 years. Spike of the Wuhan-strain SARS-CoV-2 was expressed by an Ad26 vector, which formed the vaccine. In regard to this clone: Its antigen is undetermined.

V and J are TRBV7-2 and TRBJ2-5; tentative D call: TRBD2 (7 bases). The receptor comes from a person between 18 and 65 years old who received the Ad26.COV2.S COVID-19 vaccine or a placebo. Source: peripheral blood, taken in a trial of Ad26.COV2.S vaccine versus placebo. The CDR3 region is CASSVNGGAQETQYF. The CDR3 coding sequence is TGTGCCAGCAGCGTTAATGGGGGGGCCCAAGAGACCCAGTACTTC.